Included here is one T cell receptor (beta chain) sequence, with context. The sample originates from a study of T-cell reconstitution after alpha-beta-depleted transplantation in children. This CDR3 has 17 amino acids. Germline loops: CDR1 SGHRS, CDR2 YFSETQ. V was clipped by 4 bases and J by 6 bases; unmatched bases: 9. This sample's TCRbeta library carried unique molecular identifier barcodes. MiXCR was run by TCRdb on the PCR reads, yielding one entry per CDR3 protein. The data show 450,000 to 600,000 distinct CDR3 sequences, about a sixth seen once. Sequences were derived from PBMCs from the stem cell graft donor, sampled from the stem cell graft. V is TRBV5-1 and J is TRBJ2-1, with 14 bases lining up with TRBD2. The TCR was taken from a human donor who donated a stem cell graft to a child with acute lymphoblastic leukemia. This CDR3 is CASSPGTSGRRGNEQFF. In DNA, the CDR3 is TGCGCCAGCAGCCCAGGGACTAGCGGGAGAAGAGGCAATGAGCAGTTCTTC.